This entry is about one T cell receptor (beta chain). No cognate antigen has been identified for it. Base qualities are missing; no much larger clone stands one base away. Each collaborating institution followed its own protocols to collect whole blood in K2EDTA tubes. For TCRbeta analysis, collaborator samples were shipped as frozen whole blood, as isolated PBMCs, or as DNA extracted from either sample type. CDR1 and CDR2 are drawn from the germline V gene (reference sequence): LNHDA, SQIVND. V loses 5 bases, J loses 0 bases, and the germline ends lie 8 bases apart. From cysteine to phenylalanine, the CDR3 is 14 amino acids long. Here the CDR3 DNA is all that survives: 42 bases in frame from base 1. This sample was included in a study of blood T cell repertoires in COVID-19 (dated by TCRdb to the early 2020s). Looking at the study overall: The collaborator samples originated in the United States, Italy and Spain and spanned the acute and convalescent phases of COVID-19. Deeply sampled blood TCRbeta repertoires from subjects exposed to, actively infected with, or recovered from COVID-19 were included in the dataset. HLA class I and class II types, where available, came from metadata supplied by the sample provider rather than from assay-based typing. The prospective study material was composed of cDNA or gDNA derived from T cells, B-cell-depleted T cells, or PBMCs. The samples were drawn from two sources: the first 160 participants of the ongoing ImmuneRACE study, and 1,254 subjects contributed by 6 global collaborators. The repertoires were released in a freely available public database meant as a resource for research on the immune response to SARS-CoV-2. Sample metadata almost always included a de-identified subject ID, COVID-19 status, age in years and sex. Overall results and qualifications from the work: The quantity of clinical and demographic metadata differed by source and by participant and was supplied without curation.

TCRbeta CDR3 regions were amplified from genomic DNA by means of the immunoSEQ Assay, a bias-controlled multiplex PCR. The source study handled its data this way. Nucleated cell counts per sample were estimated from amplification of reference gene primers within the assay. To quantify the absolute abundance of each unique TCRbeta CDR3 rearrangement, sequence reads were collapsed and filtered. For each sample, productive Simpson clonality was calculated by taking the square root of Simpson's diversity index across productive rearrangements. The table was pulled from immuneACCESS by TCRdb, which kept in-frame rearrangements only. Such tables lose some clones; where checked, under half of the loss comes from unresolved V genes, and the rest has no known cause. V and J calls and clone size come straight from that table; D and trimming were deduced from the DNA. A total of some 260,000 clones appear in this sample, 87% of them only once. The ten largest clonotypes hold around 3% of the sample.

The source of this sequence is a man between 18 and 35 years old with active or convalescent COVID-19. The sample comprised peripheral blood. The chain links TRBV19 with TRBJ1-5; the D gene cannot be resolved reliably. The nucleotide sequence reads TGTGCCAGTAGTGTGCAGGCTAGCAATCAGCCCCAGCATTTT. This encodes CASSVQASNQPQHF.